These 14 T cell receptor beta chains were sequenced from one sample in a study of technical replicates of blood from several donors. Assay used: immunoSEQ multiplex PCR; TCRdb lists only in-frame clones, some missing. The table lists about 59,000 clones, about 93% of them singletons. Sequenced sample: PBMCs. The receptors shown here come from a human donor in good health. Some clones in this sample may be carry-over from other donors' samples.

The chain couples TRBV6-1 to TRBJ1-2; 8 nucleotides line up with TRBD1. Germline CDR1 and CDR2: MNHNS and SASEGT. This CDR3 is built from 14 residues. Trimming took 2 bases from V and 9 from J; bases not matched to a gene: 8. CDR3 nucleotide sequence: TGTGCCAGCAGTGAACTCGGGACAGGAGTGAGCTACACCTTC. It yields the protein CASSELGTGVSYTF.

CDR3 region: CASSGTATTNEKLFF. The CDR3 nucleotides are TGTGCCAGCAGCGGGACTGCAACAACTAATGAAAAACTGTTTTTT. V and J are TRBV6-6 and TRBJ1-4, with D maybe TRBD1 (5 bases). The CDR3 consists of 15 residues. The V end lost 6 bases, the J end lost 0 bases, and 11 bases lay between the germline ends. CDR1 is MNHNY, CDR2 SVGAGI, per germline (reference sequence).

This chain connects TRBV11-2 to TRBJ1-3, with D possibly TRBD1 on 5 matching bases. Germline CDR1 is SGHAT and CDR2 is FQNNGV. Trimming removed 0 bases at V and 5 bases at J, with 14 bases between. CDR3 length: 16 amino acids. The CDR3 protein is CASSLDRRQFRNTIYF. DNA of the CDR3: TGTGCCAGCAGCTTAGATCGTAGACAGTTTCGAAACACCATATATTTT.

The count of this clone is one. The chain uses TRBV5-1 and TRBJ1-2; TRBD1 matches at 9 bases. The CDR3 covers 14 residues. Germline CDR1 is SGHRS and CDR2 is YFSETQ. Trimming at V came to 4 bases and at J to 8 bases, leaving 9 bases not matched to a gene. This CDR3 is CASSPGQGSRGYTF. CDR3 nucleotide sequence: TGCGCCAGCAGCCCGGGACAGGGCTCTAGGGGCTACACCTTC.

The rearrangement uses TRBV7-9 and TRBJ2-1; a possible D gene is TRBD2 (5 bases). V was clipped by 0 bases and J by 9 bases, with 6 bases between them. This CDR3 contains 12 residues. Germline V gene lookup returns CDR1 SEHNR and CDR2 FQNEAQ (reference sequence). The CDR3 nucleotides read TGTGCCAGCAGCTTAGCGGAGGTTGAGCAGTTCTTC. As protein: CASSLAEVEQFF.

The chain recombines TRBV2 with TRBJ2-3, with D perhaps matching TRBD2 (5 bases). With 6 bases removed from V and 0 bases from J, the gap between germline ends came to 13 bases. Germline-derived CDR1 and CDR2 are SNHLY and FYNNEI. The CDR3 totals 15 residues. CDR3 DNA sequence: TGTGCCAGCAGGATAGGACTCTCTAGCACAGATACGCAGTATTTT. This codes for CASRIGLSSTDTQYF.

CDR3 sequence reads: CASSSPGLGHEQYF. As DNA, the CDR3 is TGTGCCAGCAGCTCCCCGGGACTAGGCCACGAGCAGTACTTC. V is TRBV7-2 and J is TRBJ2-7; 8 nucleotides align to TRBD2. The J segment lost 5 bases and the V segment lost 4 bases, leaving 7 bases of the junction unmatched. The CDR3 extends over 14 amino acids. Per germline, CDR1 SGHTA and CDR2 FQGNSA.

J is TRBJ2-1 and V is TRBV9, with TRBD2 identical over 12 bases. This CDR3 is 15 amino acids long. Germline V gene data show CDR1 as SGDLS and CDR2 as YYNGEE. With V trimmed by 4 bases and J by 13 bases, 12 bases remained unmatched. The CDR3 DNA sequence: TGTGCCAGCAGCCCTATACTAGCGGGAGGAATCCCACAGTTCTTC. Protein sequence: CASSPILAGGIPQFF. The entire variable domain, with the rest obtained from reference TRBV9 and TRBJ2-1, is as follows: DSGVTQTPKHLITATGQRVTLRCSPRSGDLSVYWYQQSLDQGLQFLIQYYNGEERAKGNILERFSAQQFPDLHSELNLSSLELGDSALYFCASSPILAGGIPQFFGPGTRLTVL.

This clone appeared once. CDR3 protein: CASSWRSSGNTIYF. As DNA, the CDR3 is TGTGCCAGCAGCTGGAGGAGCTCTGGAAACACCATATATTTT. The V gene is TRBV5-6, the J gene TRBJ1-3, with D unclear. Germline V gene data show CDR1 as SGHDT and CDR2 as YYEEEE. The CDR3 spans 14 residues. V gave up 3 bases and J gave up 0 bases, with 7 bases separating them.

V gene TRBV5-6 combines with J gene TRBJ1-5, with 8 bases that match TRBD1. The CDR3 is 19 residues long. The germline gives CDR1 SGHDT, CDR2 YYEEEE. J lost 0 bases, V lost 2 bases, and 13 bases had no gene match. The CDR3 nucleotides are TGTGCCAGCAGCTTATTTAGACGACAGGGGCGGGGTAGCAATCAGCCCCAGCATTTT. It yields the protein CASSLFRRQGRGSNQPQHF.

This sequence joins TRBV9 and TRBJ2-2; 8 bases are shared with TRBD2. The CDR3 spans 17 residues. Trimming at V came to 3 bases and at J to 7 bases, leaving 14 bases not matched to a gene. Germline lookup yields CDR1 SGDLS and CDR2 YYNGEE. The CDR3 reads CASSDPLSGTSIGELFF. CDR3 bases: TGTGCCAGCAGCGACCCACTCTCCGGGACTAGTATCGGGGAGCTGTTTTTT.

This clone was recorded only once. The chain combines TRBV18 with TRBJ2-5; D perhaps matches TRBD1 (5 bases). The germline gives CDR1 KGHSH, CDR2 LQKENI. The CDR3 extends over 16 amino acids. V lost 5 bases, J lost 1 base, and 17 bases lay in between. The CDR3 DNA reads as TGTGCCAGCTCAAAGCTTCTAACAGGACCCCAAGAGACCCAGTACTTC. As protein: CASSKLLTGPQETQYF.

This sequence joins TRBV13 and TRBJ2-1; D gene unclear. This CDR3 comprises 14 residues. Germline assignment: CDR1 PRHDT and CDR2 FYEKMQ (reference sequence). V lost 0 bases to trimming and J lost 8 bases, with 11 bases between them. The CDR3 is CASSLGSANHEQFF. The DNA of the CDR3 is TGTGCCAGCAGCTTAGGTTCCGCGAACCATGAGCAGTTCTTC.

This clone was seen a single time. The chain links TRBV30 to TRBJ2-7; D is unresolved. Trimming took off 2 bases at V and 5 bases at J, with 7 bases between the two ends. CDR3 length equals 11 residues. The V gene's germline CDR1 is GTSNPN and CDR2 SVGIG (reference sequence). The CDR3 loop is CAWSFFDEQYF. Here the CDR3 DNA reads TGTGCCTGGAGTTTCTTTGACGAGCAGTACTTC.